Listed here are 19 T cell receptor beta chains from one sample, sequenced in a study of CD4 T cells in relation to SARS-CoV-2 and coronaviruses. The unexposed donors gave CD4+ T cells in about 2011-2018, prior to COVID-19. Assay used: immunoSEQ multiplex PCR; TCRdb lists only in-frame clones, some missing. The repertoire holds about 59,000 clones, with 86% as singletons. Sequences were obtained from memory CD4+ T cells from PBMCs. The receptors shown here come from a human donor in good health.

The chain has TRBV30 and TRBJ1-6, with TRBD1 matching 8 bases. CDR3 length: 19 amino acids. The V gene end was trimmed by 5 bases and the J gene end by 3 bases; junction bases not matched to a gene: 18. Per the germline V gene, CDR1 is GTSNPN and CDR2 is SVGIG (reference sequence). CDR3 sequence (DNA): TGTGCCTGGGACATAAGTCGGTGGTCAGGGGGCAGCTATAATTCACCCCTCCACTTT. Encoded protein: CAWDISRWSGGSYNSPLHF. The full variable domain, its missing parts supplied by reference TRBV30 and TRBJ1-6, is SQTIHQWPATLVQPVGSPLSLECTVEGTSNPNLYWYRQAAGRGLQLLFYSVGIGQISSEVPQNLSASRPQDRQFILSSKKLLLSDSGFYLCAWDISRWSGGSYNSPLHFGNGTRLTVT.

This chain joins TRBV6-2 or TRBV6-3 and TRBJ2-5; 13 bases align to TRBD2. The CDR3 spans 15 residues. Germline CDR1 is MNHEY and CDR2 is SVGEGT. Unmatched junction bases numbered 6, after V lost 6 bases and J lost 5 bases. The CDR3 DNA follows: TGTGCCAGCAGCCGGACTAGCGGGAGTTCGGAGACCCAGTACTTC. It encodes CASSRTSGSSETQYF.

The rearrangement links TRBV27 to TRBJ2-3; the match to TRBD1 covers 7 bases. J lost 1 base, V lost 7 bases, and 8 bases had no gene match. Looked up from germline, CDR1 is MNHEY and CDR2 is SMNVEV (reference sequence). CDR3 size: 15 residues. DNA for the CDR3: TGTGCCAGCAACCCAGACAGGGTCCGCACAGATACGCAGTATTTT. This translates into CASNPDRVRTDTQYF.

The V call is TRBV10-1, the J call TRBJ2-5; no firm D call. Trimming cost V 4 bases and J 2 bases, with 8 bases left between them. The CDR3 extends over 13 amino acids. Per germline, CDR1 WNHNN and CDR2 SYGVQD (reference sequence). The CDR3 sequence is CASSGVRQETQYF. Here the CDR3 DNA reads TGCGCCAGCAGTGGTGTCAGGCAAGAGACCCAGTACTTC.

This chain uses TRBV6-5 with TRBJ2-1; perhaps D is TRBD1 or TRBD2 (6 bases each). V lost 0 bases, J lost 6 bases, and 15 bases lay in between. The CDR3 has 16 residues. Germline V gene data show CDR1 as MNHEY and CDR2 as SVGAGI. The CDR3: CASSYSGGRGLNEQFF. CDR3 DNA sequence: TGTGCCAGCAGTTACTCAGGGGGTAGGGGACTCAATGAGCAGTTCTTC.

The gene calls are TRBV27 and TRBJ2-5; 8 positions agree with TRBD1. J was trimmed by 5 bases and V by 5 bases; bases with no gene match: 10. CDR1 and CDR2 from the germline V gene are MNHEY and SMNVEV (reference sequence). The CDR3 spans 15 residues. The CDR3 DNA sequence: TGTGCCAGCAGTATCTCTAGGACAGGGTCGGAGACCCAGTACTTC. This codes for CASSISRTGSETQYF.

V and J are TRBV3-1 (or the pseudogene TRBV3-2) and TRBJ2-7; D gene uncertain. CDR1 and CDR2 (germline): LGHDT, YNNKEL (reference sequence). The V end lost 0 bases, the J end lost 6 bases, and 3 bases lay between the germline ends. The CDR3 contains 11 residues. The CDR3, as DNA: TGTGCCAGCAGCCAAGATGGCGAGCAGTACTTC. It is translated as CASSQDGEQYF.

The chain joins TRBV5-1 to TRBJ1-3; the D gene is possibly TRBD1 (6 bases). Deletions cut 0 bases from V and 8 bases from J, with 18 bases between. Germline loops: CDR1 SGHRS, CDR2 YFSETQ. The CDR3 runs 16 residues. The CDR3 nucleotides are TGCGCCAGCAGCTTGGGGCACGGGGGCGAGATTGACACCATATATTTT. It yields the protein CASSLGHGGEIDTIYF. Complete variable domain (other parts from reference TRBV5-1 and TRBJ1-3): KAGVTQTPRYLIKTRGQQVTLSCSPISGHRSVSWYQQTPGQGLQFLFEYFSETQRNKGNFPGRFSGRQFSNSRSEMNVSTLELGDSALYLCASSLGHGGEIDTIYFGEGSWLTVV.

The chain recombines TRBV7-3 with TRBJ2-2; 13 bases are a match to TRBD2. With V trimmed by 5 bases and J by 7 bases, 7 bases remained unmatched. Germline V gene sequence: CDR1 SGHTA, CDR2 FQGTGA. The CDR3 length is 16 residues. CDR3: CASSRGTSGINGELFF. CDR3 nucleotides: TGTGCCAGCAGCCGAGGGACTAGCGGGATTAACGGGGAGCTGTTTTTT.

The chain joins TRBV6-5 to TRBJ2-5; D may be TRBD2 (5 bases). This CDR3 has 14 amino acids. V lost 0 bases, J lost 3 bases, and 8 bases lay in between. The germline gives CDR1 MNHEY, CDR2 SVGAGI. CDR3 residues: CASSYSTGKETQYF. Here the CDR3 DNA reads TGTGCCAGCAGTTACTCGACGGGGAAAGAGACCCAGTACTTC.

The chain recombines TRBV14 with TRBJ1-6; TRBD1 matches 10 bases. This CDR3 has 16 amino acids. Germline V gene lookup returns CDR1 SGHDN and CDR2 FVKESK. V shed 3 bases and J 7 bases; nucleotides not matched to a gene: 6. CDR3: CASSQAGQGFNSPLHF. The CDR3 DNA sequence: TGTGCCAGCAGCCAGGCGGGACAGGGGTTCAATTCACCCCTCCACTTT.

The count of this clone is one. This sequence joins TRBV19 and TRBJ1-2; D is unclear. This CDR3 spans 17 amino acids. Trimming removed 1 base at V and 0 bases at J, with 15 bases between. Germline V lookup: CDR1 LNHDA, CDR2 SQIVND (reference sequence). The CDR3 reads CASSIAVGVNANYGYTF. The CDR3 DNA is TGTGCCAGTAGTATAGCCGTGGGAGTGAACGCTAACTATGGCTACACCTTC. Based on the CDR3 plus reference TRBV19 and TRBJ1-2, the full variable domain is DGGITQSPKYLFRKEGQNVTLSCEQNLNHDAMYWYRQDPGQGLRLIYYSQIVNDFQKGDIAEGYSVSREKKESFPLTVTSAQKNPTAFYLCASSIAVGVNANYGYTFGSGTRLTVV.

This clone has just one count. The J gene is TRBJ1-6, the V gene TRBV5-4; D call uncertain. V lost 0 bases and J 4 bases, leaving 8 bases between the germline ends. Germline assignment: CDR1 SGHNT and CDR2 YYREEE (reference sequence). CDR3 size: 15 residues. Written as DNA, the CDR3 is TGTGCCAGCAGCTTGGGGCAGGAGTATAATTCACCCCTCCACTTT. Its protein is CASSLGQEYNSPLHF.

The CDR3 region is CASSLADRETDTQYF. As DNA, the CDR3 is TGCGCCAGCAGCTTGGCAGACAGGGAGACAGATACGCAGTATTTT. The chain combines TRBV5-1 with TRBJ2-3; 7 bases are shared with TRBD1. The germline V gene encodes CDR1 SGHRS and CDR2 YFSETQ. This CDR3 contains 15 residues. V lost 0 bases and J lost 3; bases outside the gene matches: 4.

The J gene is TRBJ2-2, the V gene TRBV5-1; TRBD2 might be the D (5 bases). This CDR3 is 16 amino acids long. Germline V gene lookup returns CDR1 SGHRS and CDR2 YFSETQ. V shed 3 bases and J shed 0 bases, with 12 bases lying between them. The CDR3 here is CASSSNIASNTGELFF. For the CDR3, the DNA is TGCGCCAGCAGCTCCAACATAGCGTCGAACACCGGGGAGCTGTTTTTT.

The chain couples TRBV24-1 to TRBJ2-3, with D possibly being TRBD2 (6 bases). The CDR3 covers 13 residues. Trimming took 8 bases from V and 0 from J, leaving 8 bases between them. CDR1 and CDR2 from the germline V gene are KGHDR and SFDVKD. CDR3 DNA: TGTGCCACCATGGCGGGGAGCACAGATACGCAGTATTTT. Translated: CATMAGSTDTQYF.

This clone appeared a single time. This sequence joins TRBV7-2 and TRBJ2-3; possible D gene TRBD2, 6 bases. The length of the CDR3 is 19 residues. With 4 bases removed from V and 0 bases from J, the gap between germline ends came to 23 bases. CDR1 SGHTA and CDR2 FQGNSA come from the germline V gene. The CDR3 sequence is CASSSTTRLFLESTDTQYF. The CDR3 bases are TGTGCCAGCAGCTCTACGACTAGGTTGTTCCTCGAAAGCACAGATACGCAGTATTTT.

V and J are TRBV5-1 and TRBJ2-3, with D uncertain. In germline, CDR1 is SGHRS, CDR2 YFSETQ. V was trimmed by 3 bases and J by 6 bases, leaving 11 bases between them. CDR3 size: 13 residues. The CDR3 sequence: CASSSTLTDTQYF. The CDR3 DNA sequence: TGCGCCAGCAGCTCAACCCTTACCGATACGCAGTATTTT. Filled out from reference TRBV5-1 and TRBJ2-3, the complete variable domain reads KAGVTQTPRYLIKTRGQQVTLSCSPISGHRSVSWYQQTPGQGLQFLFEYFSETQRNKGNFPGRFSGRQFSNSRSEMNVSTLELGDSALYLCASSSTLTDTQYFGPGTRLTVL.

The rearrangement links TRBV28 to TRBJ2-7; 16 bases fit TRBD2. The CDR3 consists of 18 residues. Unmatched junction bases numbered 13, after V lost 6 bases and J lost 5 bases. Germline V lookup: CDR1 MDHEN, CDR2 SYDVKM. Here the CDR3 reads CASRTGTSGRANGDEQYF. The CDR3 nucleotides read TGTGCCAGCAGGACGGGGACTAGCGGGAGGGCCAACGGGGACGAGCAGTACTTC.